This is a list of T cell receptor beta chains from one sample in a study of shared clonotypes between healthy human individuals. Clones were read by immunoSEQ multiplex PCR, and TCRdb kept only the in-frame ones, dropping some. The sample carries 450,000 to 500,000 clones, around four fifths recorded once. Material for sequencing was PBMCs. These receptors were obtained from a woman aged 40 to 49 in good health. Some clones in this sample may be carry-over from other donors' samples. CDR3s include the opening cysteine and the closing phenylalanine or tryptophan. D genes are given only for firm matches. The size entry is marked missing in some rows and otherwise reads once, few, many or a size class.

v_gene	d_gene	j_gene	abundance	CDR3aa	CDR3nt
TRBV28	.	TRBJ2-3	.	CASSLRGSSTDTQYF	TGTGCCAGCAGTTTACGGGGTTCTAGCACAGATACGCAGTATTTT
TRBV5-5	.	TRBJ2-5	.	CASSPESETQYF	TGTGCCAGCAGCCCTGAGTCGGAGACCCAGTACTTC
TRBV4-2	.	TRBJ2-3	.	CASSQDYGGWDQTDTQYF	TGTGCCAGCAGCCAAGATTACGGCGGCTGGGACCAAACAGATACGCAGTATTTT
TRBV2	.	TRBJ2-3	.	CASSDSFLGLSTDTQYF	TGTGCCAGCAGTGATAGCTTCCTGGGACTTAGCACAGATACGCAGTATTTT
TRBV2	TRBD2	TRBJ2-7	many	CASMGAGTSGRGYEQYF	TGTGCCAGCATGGGGGCCGGGACTAGCGGCCGGGGCTACGAGCAGTACTTC
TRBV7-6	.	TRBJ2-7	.	CASSSRTDRRAYEQYF	TGTGCCAGCAGCTCCCGTACTGATCGAAGGGCCTACGAGCAGTACTTC
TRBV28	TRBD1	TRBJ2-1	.	CASDGTGAGNEQFF	TGTGCCAGTGACGGGACAGGGGCCGGAAATGAGCAGTTCTTC
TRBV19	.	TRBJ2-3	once	CASRISSSDTQYF	TGTGCCAGTAGAATATCGAGTTCAGATACGCAGTATTTT
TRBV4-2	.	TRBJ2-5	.	CASSQVGGIQETQYF	TGTGCCAGCAGCCAAGTTGGGGGGATTCAAGAGACCCAGTACTTC
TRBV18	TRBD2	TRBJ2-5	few	CASSPSLAGGFETQYF	TGTGCCAGCTCACCCTCCCTAGCGGGAGGGTTTGAGACCCAGTACTTC
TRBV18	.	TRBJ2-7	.	CASSPGRGGLHEQYF	TGTGCCAGCTCACCAGGACGGGGCGGTCTCCACGAGCAGTACTTC
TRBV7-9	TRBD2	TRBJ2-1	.	CASSRRGLADNEQFF	TGTGCCAGCAGCAGAAGAGGACTAGCGGACAATGAGCAGTTCTTC
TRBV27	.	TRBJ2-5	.	CASSQGTHGTYQETQYF	TGTGCCAGCAGCCAAGGGACCCATGGGACCTACCAAGAGACCCAGTACTTC
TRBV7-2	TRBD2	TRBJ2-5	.	CASSLMGTSGGQETQYF	TGTGCCAGCAGCTTAATGGGGACTAGCGGGGGCCAAGAGACCCAGTACTTC
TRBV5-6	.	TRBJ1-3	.	CASSLSPGTGNTIYF	TGTGCCAGCAGCTTGTCGCCAGGGACTGGAAACACCATATATTTT
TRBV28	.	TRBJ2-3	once	CASSLAPQTSADTQYF	TGTGCCAGCAGTTTAGCACCTCAGACTAGTGCAGATACGCAGTATTTT
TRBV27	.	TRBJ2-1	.	CASSLRGGDYLPTYNEQFF	TGTGCCAGCAGTTTAAGGGGGGGGGACTATCTGCCTACCTACAATGAGCAGTTCTTC
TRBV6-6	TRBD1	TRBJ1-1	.	CASRKTGTEAFF	TGTGCCAGCAGAAAGACAGGGACTGAAGCTTTCTTT
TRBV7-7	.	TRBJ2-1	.	CASSPGVGLYNEQFF	TGTGCCAGCAGCCCCGGGGTCGGACTCTACAATGAGCAGTTCTTC
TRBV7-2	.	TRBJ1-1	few	CASSLVSSMNTEAFF	TGTGCCAGCAGCTTAGTAAGCAGCATGAACACTGAAGCTTTCTTT
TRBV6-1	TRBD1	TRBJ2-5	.	CASSWTGGNRETQYF	TGTGCCAGCAGCTGGACAGGGGGGAATCGGGAGACCCAGTACTTC
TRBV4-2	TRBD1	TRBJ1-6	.	CASSQDGTGDNSPLHF	TGTGCCAGCAGCCAAGACGGGACAGGCGATAATTCACCCCTCCACTTT
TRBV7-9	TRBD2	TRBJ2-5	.	CASSTRYGGTFKGETQYF	TGTGCCAGCAGCACCCGCTACGGGGGGACGTTTAAGGGGGAGACCCAGTACTTC
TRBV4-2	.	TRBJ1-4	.	CASSQVQNGGEKLFF	TGTGCCAGCAGCCAAGTACAGAACGGCGGTGAAAAACTGTTTTTT
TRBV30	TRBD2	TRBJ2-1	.	CAWSPGGPYNEQFF	TGTGCCTGGAGTCCGGGAGGGCCCTACAATGAGCAGTTCTTC
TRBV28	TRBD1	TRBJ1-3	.	CASSSGQFSGNTIYF	TGTGCCAGCAGTTCGGGACAGTTCTCTGGAAACACCATATATTTT
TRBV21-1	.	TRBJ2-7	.	CASTPYEQYF	TGTGCCAGCACCCCCTACGAGCAGTACTTC
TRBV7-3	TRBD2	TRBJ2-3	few	CASSLRVAGGGTDTQYF	TGTGCCAGCAGCTTACGGGTGGCGGGAGGAGGGACAGATACGCAGTATTTT
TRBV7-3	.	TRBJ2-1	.	CASSFRGSYNEQFF	TGTGCCAGCAGCTTTCGGGGCTCCTACAATGAGCAGTTCTTC
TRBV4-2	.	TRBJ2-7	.	CASSQGEGEQYF	TGTGCCAGCAGCCAAGGAGAAGGCGAGCAGTACTTC
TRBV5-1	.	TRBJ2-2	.	CASTRGGGYTGELFF	TGCGCCAGCACCCGAGGGGGGGGCTACACCGGGGAGCTGTTTTTT
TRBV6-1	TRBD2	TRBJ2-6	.	CASSEGDRGLGLAGDSGANVLTF	TGTGCCAGCAGTGAAGGGGACAGGGGTTTGGGACTAGCGGGGGACTCTGGGGCCAACGTCCTGACTTTC
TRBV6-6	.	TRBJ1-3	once	CASSKNRALSGNTIYF	TGTGCCAGCAGTAAAAATCGTGCCCTCTCTGGAAACACCATATATTTT
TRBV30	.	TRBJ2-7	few	CAWNYGGYEQYF	TGTGCCTGGAACTACGGGGGCTACGAGCAGTACTTC
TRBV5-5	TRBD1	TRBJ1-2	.	CASSQFGTGAYGYTF	TGTGCCAGCAGCCAGTTCGGGACAGGGGCCTATGGCTACACCTTC
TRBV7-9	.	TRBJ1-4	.	CASSLVGEKLFF	TGTGCCAGCAGCTTAGTAGGGGAAAAACTGTTTTTT
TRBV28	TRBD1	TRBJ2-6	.	CASRKQGPDSGANVLTF	TGTGCCAGCAGAAAACAGGGGCCAGACTCTGGGGCCAACGTCCTGACTTTC
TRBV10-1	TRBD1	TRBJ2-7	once	CASSRTGGGEQYF	TGCGCCAGCAGTAGGACAGGGGGGGGCGAGCAGTACTTC
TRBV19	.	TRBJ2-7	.	CASRGQGVHEQYF	TGTGCCAGTAGGGGGCAGGGAGTACACGAGCAGTACTTC
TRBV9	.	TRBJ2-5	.	CASSVEGLGETQYF	TGTGCCAGCAGCGTAGAGGGGTTAGGAGAGACCCAGTACTTC
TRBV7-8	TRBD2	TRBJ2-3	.	CASSSTRLAKSTDTQYF	TGTGCCAGCAGCTCTACGCGACTAGCAAAAAGCACAGATACGCAGTATTTT
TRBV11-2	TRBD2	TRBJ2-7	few	CASSLGLASSYEQYF	TGTGCCAGCAGCTTAGGACTAGCGAGCTCCTACGAGCAGTACTTC
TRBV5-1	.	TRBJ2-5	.	CASSPGAPGVRETQYF	TGCGCCAGCAGCCCCGGGGCCCCGGGGGTTCGGGAGACCCAGTACTTC
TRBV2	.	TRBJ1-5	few	CASSSEVGVGQPQHF	TGTGCCAGCAGCTCCGAGGTAGGGGTCGGTCAGCCCCAGCATTTT
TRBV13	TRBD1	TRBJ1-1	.	CASSLKGGTGVWTEAFF	TGTGCCAGCAGCTTAAAAGGGGGGACAGGGGTGTGGACTGAAGCTTTCTTT
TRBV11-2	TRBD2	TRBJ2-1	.	CASSLGGLSGRGNEQFF	TGTGCCAGCAGCTTAGGGGGCCTTAGCGGGAGAGGAAATGAGCAGTTCTTC